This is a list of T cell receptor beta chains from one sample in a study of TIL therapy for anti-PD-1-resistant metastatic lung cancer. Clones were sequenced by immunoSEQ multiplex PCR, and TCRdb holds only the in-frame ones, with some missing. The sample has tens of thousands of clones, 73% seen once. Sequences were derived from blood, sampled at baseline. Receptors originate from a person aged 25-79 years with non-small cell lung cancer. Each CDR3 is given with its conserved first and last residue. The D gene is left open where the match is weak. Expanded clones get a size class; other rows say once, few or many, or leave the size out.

cdr3_nt: TGTGCCTGGAGGGGGGGAGCGGGAGAAAATGAGCAGTTCTTC
cdr3_aa: CAWRGGAGENEQFF
v_call: TRBV30
cdr3_length: 14
j_call: TRBJ2-1
d_call: TRBD2
clone_size: once

cdr3_nt: TGTGCCAGCAGCTCCCGCGGGGTAGCGGGGGGGCAAGAGACCCAGTACTTC
cdr3_aa: CASSSRGVAGGQETQYF
v_call: TRBV9
cdr3_length: 17
j_call: TRBJ2-5
d_call: TRBD2
clone_size: NA

cdr3_nt: TGTGCCAGCAGGACCGTGGCTAGAAAGGACAATGAGCAGTTCTTC
cdr3_aa: CASRTVARKDNEQFF
v_call: TRBV11-2
cdr3_length: 15
j_call: TRBJ2-1
d_call: NA
clone_size: NA

cdr3_nt: TGTGCCAGCAGCTTAGGAACTAGTGATACGCAGTATTTT
cdr3_aa: CASSLGTSDTQYF
v_call: TRBV7-3
cdr3_length: 13
j_call: TRBJ2-3
d_call: NA
clone_size: NA

cdr3_nt: TGTGCCAGCAGCCGGATTTCTGGAGGGGAAAAACTGTTTTTT
cdr3_aa: CASSRISGGEKLFF
v_call: TRBV11-2
cdr3_length: 14
j_call: TRBJ1-4
d_call: NA
clone_size: NA

cdr3_nt: TGTGCCAGCAGTGAAGGGGGGGAAAGGTACCCGCAGTATTTT
cdr3_aa: CASSEGGERYPQYF
v_call: TRBV6-4
cdr3_length: 14
j_call: TRBJ2-3
d_call: NA
clone_size: few

cdr3_nt: TGTGCCAGCAGCTTACTTCAGGGGTCAGATACGCAGTATTTT
cdr3_aa: CASSLLQGSDTQYF
v_call: TRBV7-8
cdr3_length: 14
j_call: TRBJ2-3
d_call: NA
clone_size: NA

cdr3_nt: TGTGCCAGCAGCCCCCGGTGGCGGGAGGCAAAAGATACGCAGTATTTT
cdr3_aa: CASSPRWREAKDTQYF
v_call: TRBV7-6
cdr3_length: 16
j_call: TRBJ2-3
d_call: TRBD2
clone_size: NA

cdr3_nt: TGTGCCAGCAGCTCGGGACTAGCGGGGGGTGCGCAGTATTTT
cdr3_aa: CASSSGLAGGAQYF
v_call: TRBV5-5
cdr3_length: 14
j_call: TRBJ2-3
d_call: TRBD2
clone_size: few

cdr3_nt: TGTGCCAGCAGCTTGGGACTCTGGACTGAAGCTTTCTTT
cdr3_aa: CASSLGLWTEAFF
v_call: TRBV7-2
cdr3_length: 13
j_call: TRBJ1-1
d_call: NA
clone_size: NA

cdr3_nt: TGTGCCAGCAAACAGATTCTCAACACTGAAGCTTTCTTT
cdr3_aa: CASKQILNTEAFF
v_call: TRBV2
cdr3_length: 13
j_call: TRBJ1-1
d_call: NA
clone_size: NA

cdr3_nt: TGTGCCAGCAGTGTACTTGGACAGCCGAACACTGAAGCTTTCTTT
cdr3_aa: CASSVLGQPNTEAFF
v_call: TRBV2
cdr3_length: 15
j_call: TRBJ1-1
d_call: NA
clone_size: NA

cdr3_nt: TGTGCAAGTCGCACACCCCCACCCCCCCATACCCGCTCCTACAATGAGCAGTTCTTC
cdr3_aa: CASRTPPPPHTRSYNEQFF
v_call: TRBV12-2
cdr3_length: 19
j_call: TRBJ2-1
d_call: NA
clone_size: NA

cdr3_nt: TGTGCCAGCAGCGTTTTTGGGACTAGCGGCTACGAGCAGTACTTC
cdr3_aa: CASSVFGTSGYEQYF
v_call: TRBV9
cdr3_length: 15
j_call: TRBJ2-7
d_call: TRBD2
clone_size: NA

cdr3_nt: TGTGCCAGCAGCCCTATGCGCCGACCCATAGAGCAGTACTTC
cdr3_aa: CASSPMRRPIEQYF
v_call: TRBV5-6
cdr3_length: 14
j_call: TRBJ2-7
d_call: NA
clone_size: NA

cdr3_nt: TGTGCCAGCAGTTTTGCAAGAGGACAGGGAGGTTTCCACGAGCAGTACTTC
cdr3_aa: CASSFARGQGGFHEQYF
v_call: TRBV27
cdr3_length: 17
j_call: TRBJ2-7
d_call: TRBD1
clone_size: NA

cdr3_nt: TGTGCCAGCAGCTGGGGGGGAGAAGCTTTCTTT
cdr3_aa: CASSWGGEAFF
v_call: TRBV7-9
cdr3_length: 11
j_call: TRBJ1-1
d_call: NA
clone_size: NA

cdr3_nt: TGTGCCAGCAGCAAAGCGGTCGGGGAATTGAACACTGAAGCTTTCTTT
cdr3_aa: CASSKAVGELNTEAFF
v_call: TRBV21-1
cdr3_length: 16
j_call: TRBJ1-1
d_call: NA
clone_size: once

cdr3_nt: TGCGCCAGCAGCGTACAGGAGGGGGGCACTGAAGCTTTCTTT
cdr3_aa: CASSVQEGGTEAFF
v_call: TRBV5-1
cdr3_length: 14
j_call: TRBJ1-1
d_call: NA
clone_size: NA

cdr3_nt: TGTGCCAGCAGCAACAGGGTAGAGAGGTATGAAAAACTGTTTTTT
cdr3_aa: CASSNRVERYEKLFF
v_call: TRBV5-5
cdr3_length: 15
j_call: TRBJ1-4
d_call: NA
clone_size: once

cdr3_nt: TGTGCCAGCACGCACCTGACAGGGGGCACAGATACGCAGTATTTT
cdr3_aa: CASTHLTGGTDTQYF
v_call: TRBV6-5
cdr3_length: 15
j_call: TRBJ2-3
d_call: TRBD1
clone_size: NA

cdr3_nt: TGTGCCAGCAGTGAAAACGGACAGGGTCACGAGCAGTACTTC
cdr3_aa: CASSENGQGHEQYF
v_call: TRBV2
cdr3_length: 14
j_call: TRBJ2-7
d_call: TRBD1
clone_size: few

cdr3_nt: TGTGCCAGTAGTATCCCCCCCGGGTACCAATCTGGGGCCAACGTCCTGACTTTC
cdr3_aa: CASSIPPGYQSGANVLTF
v_call: TRBV19
cdr3_length: 18
j_call: TRBJ2-6
d_call: NA
clone_size: NA

cdr3_nt: TGTGCCAGCAGTTTAAATGGGTTTGCAGGGGCTTATGGCTACACCTTC
cdr3_aa: CASSLNGFAGAYGYTF
v_call: TRBV27
cdr3_length: 16
j_call: TRBJ1-2
d_call: NA
clone_size: NA

cdr3_nt: TGTGCCAGCAGCTTGGACATTAGCTCTGGAAACACCATATATTTT
cdr3_aa: CASSLDISSGNTIYF
v_call: TRBV5-4
cdr3_length: 15
j_call: TRBJ1-3
d_call: NA
clone_size: NA

cdr3_nt: TGTGCCAGCAAGCGACCCGGGGGCACCGGGGAGCTGTTTTTT
cdr3_aa: CASKRPGGTGELFF
v_call: TRBV9
cdr3_length: 14
j_call: TRBJ2-2
d_call: NA
clone_size: NA

cdr3_nt: TGTGCCAGCAGCTCGAATCCGGACCGAAGTGGAGCCGGGGAGCTGTTTTTT
cdr3_aa: CASSSNPDRSGAGELFF
v_call: TRBV7-2
cdr3_length: 17
j_call: TRBJ2-2
d_call: NA
clone_size: NA